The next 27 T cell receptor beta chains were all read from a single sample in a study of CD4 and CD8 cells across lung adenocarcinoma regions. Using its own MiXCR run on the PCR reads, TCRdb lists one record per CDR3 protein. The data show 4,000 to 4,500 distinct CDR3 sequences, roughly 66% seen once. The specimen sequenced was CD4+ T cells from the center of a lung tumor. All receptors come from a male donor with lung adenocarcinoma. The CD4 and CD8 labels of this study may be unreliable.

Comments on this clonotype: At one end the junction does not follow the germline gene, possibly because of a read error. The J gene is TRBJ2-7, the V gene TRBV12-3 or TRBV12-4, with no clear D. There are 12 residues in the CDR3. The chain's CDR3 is CASSSRVGEEYF. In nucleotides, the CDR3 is TGTGCCAGCAGTTCTAGGGTCGGCGAGGAGTACTTC.

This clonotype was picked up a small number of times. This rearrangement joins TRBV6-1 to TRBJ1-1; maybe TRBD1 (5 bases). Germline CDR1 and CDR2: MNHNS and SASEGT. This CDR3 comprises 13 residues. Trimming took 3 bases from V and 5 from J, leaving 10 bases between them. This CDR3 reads CASSDQGRTEAFF. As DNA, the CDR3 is TGTGCCAGCAGTGATCAGGGTAGGACTGAAGCTTTCTTT.

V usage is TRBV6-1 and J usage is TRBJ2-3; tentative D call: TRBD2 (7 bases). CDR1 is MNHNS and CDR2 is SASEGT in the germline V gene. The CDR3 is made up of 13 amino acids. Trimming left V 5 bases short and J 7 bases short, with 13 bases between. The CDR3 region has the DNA TGTGCCAGCAGTACGGGGGGCAAAAATACGCAGTATTTT. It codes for CASSTGGKNTQYF.

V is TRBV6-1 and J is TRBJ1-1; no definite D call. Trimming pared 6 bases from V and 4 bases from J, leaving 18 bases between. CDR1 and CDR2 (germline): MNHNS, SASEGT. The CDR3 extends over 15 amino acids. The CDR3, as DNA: TGTGCCAGCAGCCTCTCTGGACGGATGAGCACTGAAGCTTTCTTT. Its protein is CASSLSGRMSTEAFF.

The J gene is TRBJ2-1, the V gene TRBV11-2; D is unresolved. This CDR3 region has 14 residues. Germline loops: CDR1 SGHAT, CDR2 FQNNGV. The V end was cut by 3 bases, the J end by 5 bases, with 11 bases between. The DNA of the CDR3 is TGTGCCAGCAGCTTGGAGAGGCCCCACAATGAGCAGTTCTTC. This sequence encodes CASSLERPHNEQFF.

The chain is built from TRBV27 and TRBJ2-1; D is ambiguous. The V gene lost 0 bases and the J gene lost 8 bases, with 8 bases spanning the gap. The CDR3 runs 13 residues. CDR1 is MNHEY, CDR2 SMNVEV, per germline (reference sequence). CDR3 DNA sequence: TGTGCCAGCAGTTTATCCCTTCACCATGAGCAGTTCTTC. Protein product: CASSLSLHHEQFF.

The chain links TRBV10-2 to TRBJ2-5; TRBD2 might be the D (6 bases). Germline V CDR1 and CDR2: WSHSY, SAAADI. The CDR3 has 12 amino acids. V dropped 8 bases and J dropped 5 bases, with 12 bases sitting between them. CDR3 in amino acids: CASSTRGETQYF. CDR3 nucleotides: TGCGCCAGCTCAACACGGGGGGAGACCCAGTACTTC.

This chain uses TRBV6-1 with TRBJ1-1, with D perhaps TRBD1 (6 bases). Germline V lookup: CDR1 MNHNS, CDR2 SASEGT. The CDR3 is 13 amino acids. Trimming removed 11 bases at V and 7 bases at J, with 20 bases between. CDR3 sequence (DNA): TGTGCCCTAATAGCACAGGGTTATGGTGAAGCTTTCTTT. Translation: CALIAQGYGEAFF.

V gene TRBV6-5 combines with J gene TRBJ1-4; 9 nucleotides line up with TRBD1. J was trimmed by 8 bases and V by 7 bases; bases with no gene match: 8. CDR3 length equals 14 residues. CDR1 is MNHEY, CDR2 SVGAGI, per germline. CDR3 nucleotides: TGTGCCAGCAAGTTGGACAGGGGTCGAGAAAAACTGTTTTTT. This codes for CASKLDRGREKLFF.

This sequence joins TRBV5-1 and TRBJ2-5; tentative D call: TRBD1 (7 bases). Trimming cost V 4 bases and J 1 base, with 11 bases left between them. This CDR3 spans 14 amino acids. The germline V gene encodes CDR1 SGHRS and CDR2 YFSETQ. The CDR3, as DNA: TGCGCCAGCAGCCCGGGGGACAGCCAAGAGACCCAGTACTTC. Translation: CASSPGDSQETQYF.

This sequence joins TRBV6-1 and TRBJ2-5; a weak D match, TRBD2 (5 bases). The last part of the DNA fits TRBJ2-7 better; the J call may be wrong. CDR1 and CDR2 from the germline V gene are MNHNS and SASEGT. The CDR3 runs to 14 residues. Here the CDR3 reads CASSRTAVPYEQYF. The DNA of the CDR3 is TGTGCCAGCAGCCGCACAGCGGTGCCCTACGAGCAGTACTTC.

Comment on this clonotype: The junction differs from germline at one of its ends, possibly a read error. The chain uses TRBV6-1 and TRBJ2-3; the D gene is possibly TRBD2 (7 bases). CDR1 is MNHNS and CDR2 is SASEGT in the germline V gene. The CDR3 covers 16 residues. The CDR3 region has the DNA TGTGCCAGCACTGAGACTTCGGGGGGCCCCCAAAGTACCCAGTATTTC. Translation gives CASTETSGGPQSTQYF.

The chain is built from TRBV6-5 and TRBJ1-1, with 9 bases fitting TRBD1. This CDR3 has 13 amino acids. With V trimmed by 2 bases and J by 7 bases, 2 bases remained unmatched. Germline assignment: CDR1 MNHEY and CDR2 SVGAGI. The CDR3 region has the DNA TGTGCCAGCAGTTACACAGGGGGCAGTGAAGCTTTCTTT. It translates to CASSYTGGSEAFF.

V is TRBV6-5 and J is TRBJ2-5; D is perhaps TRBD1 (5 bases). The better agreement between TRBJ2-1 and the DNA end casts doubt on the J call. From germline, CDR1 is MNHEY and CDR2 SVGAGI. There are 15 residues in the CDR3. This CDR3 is CASSYSMHQGHEQFF. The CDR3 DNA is TGTGCCAGCAGTTACTCGATGCATCAGGGCCATGAGCAGTTCTTC.

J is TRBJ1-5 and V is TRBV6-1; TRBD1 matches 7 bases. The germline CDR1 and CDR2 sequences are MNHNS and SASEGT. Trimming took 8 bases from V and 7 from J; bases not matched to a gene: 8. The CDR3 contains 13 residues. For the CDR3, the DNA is TGTGCCAGCTCCCTACAGGGGATGCAGCCCCAGCATTTT. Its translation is CASSLQGMQPQHF.

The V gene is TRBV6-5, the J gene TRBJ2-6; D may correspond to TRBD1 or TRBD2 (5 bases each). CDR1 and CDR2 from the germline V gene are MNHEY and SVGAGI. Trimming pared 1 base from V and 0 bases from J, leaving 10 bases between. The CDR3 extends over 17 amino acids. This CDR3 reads CASSYFGGSSGANVLTF. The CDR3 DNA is TGTGCCAGCAGTTACTTTGGGGGTAGCTCTGGGGCCAACGTCCTGACTTTC.

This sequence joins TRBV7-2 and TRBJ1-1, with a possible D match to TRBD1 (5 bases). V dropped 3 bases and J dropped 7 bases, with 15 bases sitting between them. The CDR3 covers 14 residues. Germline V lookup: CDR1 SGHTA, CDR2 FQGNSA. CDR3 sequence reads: CASSFAPGFSEAFF. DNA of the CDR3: TGTGCCAGCAGCTTCGCCCCAGGGTTTAGTGAAGCTTTCTTT.

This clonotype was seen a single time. CDR3 residues: CASRSTRLSYNEQFF. CDR3 bases: TGTGCCAGCAGGAGTACACGCCTGAGCTACAATGAGCAGTTCTTC. V and J are TRBV11-3 and TRBJ2-1; D is undetermined. This CDR3 has 15 residues. The germline V gene has CDR1 SGHNT and CDR2 YENEEA. Deletions cut 6 bases from V and 3 bases from J, with 15 bases between. Supplemented by reference TRBV11-3 and TRBJ2-1, the full variable domain reads EAGVVQSPRYKIIEKKQPVAFWCNPISGHNTLYWYLQNLGQGPELLIRYENEEAVDDSQLPKDRFSAERLKGVDSTLKIQPAELGDSAVYLCASRSTRLSYNEQFFGPGTRLTVL.

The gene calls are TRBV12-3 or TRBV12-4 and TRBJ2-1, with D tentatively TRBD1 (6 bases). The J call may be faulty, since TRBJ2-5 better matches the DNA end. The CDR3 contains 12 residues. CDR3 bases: TGTGCCAGCAGTGGGGGCGCGGGGACCCAGTACTTC. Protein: CASSGGAGTQYF.

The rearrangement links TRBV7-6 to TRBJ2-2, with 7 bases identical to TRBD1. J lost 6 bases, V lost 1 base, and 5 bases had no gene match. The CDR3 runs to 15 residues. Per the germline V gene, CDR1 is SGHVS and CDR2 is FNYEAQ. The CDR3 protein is CASSLEGASPGELFF. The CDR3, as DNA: TGTGCCAGCAGCTTAGAGGGGGCCAGCCCCGGGGAGCTGTTTTTT.

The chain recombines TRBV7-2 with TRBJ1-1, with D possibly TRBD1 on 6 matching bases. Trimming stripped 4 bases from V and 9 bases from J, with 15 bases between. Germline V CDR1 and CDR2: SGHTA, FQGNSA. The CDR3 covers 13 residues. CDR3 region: CASSSGAWSKAFF. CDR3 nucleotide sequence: TGTGCCAGCAGCTCGGGGGCGTGGAGCAAAGCTTTCTTT. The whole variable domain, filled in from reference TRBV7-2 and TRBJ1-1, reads GAGVSQSPSNKVTEKGKDVELRCDPISGHTALYWYRQSLGQGLEFLIYFQGNSAPDKSGLPSDRFSAERTGGSVSTLTIQRTQQEDSAVYLCASSSGAWSKAFFGQGTRLTVV.

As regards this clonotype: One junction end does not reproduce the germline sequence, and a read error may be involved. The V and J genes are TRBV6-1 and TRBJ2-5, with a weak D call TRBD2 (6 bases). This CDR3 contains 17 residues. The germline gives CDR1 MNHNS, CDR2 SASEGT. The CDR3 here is CASSAGLGGRDKEIQYF. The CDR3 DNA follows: TGTGCCAGCAGCGCGGGGCTCGGCGGCCGAGACAAAGAGATCCAGTACTTC.

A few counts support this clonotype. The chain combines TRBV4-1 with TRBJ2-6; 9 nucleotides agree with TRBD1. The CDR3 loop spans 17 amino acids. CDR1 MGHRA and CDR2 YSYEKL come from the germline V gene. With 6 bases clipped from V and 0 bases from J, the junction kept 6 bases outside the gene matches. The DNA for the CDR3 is TGCGCCAGCAGTACCGGGACAGGGTTCTCTGGGGCCAACGTCCTGACTTTC. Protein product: CASSTGTGFSGANVLTF.

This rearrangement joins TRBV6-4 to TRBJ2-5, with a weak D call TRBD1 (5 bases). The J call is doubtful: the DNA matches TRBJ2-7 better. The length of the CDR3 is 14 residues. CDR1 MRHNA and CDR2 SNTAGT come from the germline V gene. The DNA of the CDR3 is TGTGCCAGCTACAGACAGTCCGCGGCCTACGAGCAGTACTTC. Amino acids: CASYRQSAAYEQYF.

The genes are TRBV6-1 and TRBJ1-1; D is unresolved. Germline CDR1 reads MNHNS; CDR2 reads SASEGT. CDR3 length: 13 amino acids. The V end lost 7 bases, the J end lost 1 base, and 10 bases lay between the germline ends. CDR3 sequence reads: CASKGVGNTEAFF. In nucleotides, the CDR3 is TGTGCCAGCAAGGGAGTAGGGAACACTGAAGCTTTCTTT.

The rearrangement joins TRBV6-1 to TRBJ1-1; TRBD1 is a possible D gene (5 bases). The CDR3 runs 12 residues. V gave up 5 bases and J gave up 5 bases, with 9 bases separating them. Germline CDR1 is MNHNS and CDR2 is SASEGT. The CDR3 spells CASSQGKTEAFF. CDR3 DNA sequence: TGTGCCAGCAGTCAGGGAAAAACTGAAGCTTTCTTT.

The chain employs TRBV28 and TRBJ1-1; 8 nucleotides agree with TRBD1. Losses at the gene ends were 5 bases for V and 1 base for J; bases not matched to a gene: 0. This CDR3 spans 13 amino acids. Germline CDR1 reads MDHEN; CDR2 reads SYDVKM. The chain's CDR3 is CASSDRGNTEAFF. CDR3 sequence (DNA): TGTGCCAGCAGTGACAGGGGGAACACTGAAGCTTTCTTT.